These 20 T cell receptor beta chains were sequenced from one sample in a study of T cells after posttransplantation cyclophosphamide. The data were produced by immunoSEQ multiplex PCR, yet TCRdb's version contains in-frame clones alone and is incomplete. The sample holds some 16,000 clones, roughly 80% seen once. Cyclophosphamide on days +3 and +4 followed busulfan-fludarabine conditioning and a marrow graft. The material was CD8+ T cells sorted from PBMCs, obtained 1,700 to 2,000 days after a stem cell transplant with posttransplant cyclophosphamide. These receptors all stem from a female patient aged 35 to 55 who received an allogeneic stem cell transplant from a related donor, was CMV-positive, and had no GVHD. Some T cells may be transferred from the graft donor.

V usage is TRBV4-2 and J usage is TRBJ1-6; 10 bases fit TRBD1. The ends lost 0 bases at V and 7 bases at J; junction bases unmatched: 0. The CDR3 totals 15 residues. CDR1 and CDR2 (germline): LGHNA, YNFKEQ. CDR3 in DNA: TGTGCCAGCAGCCAAGAGGGACAGGGGAATTCACCCCTCCACTTT. This codes for CASSQEGQGNSPLHF.

The chain is built from TRBV7-3 and TRBJ2-7; 7 nucleotides align to TRBD2. Trimming took 5 bases from V and 3 from J; bases not matched to a gene: 10. The CDR3 sequence is 15 residues long. Germline V gene lookup returns CDR1 SGHTA and CDR2 FQGTGA. The CDR3 spells CASSPEAGQFYEQYF. The CDR3 region has the DNA TGTGCCAGCAGCCCCGAAGCGGGGCAATTCTACGAGCAGTACTTC. Full variable domain (missing parts from reference TRBV7-3 and TRBJ2-7): GAGVSQTPSNKVTEKGKYVELRCDPISGHTALYWYRQSLGQGPEFLIYFQGTGAADDSGLPNDRFFAVRPEGSVSTLKIQRTERGDSAVYLCASSPEAGQFYEQYFGPGTRLTVT.

The chain joins TRBV16 to TRBJ2-1; 12 bases map to TRBD2. The CDR3 totals 16 residues. The V segment lost 2 bases and the J segment 10 bases; nucleotides outside the gene matches: 9. The germline gives CDR1 KGHSY, CDR2 FQNENV. CDR3 bases: TGTGCCAGCAGCCAACAACTAGCGGGGGGCGACGGAGAGCAGTTCTTC. This gives the protein CASSQQLAGGDGEQFF. The whole variable domain, remainder taken from reference TRBV16 and TRBJ2-1, is GEEVAQTPKHLVRGEGQKAKLYCAPIKGHSYVFWYQQVLKNEFKFLISFQNENVFDETGMPKERFSAKCLPNSPCSLEIQATKLEDSAVYFCASSQQLAGGDGEQFFGPGTRLTVL.

This clone was counted a single time. This rearrangement joins TRBV9 to TRBJ2-7; 12 bases map to TRBD2. In germline, CDR1 is SGDLS, CDR2 YYNGEE. This CDR3 comprises 14 residues. J gave up 5 bases and V 3 bases, and 3 bases lay outside the gene matches. CDR3 nucleotides: TGTGCCAGCAGCGCCCTAGCGGGGGGGGACGAGCAGTACTTC. It encodes CASSALAGGDEQYF.

The chain is built from TRBV7-8 and TRBJ2-7, with 7 bases fitting TRBD1. V lost 0 bases and J lost 12; bases outside the gene matches: 5. Germline lookup yields CDR1 SGHVS and CDR2 FQNEAQ. CDR3 length: 12 residues. CDR3 coding DNA: TGTGCCAGCAGCTTAGCGCTAGGGGGCAGGTACTTC. It specifies CASSLALGGRYF.

V is TRBV10-3 and J is TRBJ1-5; D call uncertain. V lost 11 bases, J lost 0 bases, and 20 bases lay in between. CDR3 length: 16 residues. Germline values: CDR1 ENHRY, CDR2 SYGVKD. The CDR3 sequence is CAPPRTVLYSNQPQHF. The CDR3 DNA reads as TGTGCCCCACCTCGAACAGTCCTTTATAGCAATCAGCCCCAGCATTTT.

This clone is termed medium-sized. The chain links TRBV16 to TRBJ2-7; a possible D gene is TRBD1 (6 bases). Germline V gene sequence: CDR1 KGHSY, CDR2 FQNENV. Trimming stripped 2 bases from V and 0 bases from J, with 11 bases between. The CDR3 length is 15 residues. This CDR3 is CASSQGRGSSYEQYF. The CDR3 DNA sequence: TGTGCCAGCAGCCAAGGCAGGGGAAGCTCCTACGAGCAGTACTTC.

This chain connects TRBV2 to TRBJ1-1; possibly TRBD1 for D (6 bases). This CDR3 spans 16 amino acids. Germline values: CDR1 SNHLY, CDR2 FYNNEI. Trimming shortened V by 7 bases and J by 1 base, and 19 bases separated the two germline ends. CDR3 region: CASKSVTGLTNTEAFF. CDR3 DNA sequence: TGTGCCAGCAAATCAGTAACAGGGTTGACGAACACTGAAGCTTTCTTT.

V gene TRBV6-4 combines with J gene TRBJ1-2, with D unclear. The CDR3 spans 15 residues. Trimming pared 0 bases from V and 5 bases from J, leaving 13 bases between. In germline, CDR1 is MRHNA, CDR2 SNTAGT. CDR3 sequence reads: CASSDSRAARYGYTF. DNA of the CDR3: TGTGCCAGCAGTGACTCGAGGGCAGCCCGGTATGGCTACACCTTC.

The genes are TRBV6-6 and TRBJ1-3; 7 bases are shared with TRBD1. The CDR3 runs 15 residues. The trim removed 2 bases at V and 0 bases at J, leaving 1 base unmatched. CDR1 and CDR2 from the germline V gene are MNHNY and SVGAGI (reference sequence). The CDR3 coding sequence is TGTGCCAGCAGTTACGGACAGGCCTCTGGAAACACCATATATTTT. Translated, it gives CASSYGQASGNTIYF.

This chain uses TRBV10-1 with TRBJ2-3; 7 positions match TRBD2. CDR3 length: 15 residues. Germline CDR1 reads WNHNN; CDR2 reads SYGVQD (reference sequence). The V gene end was trimmed by 3 bases and the J gene end by 4 bases; junction bases not matched to a gene: 7. CDR3 protein: CASSDLDREADTQYF. The CDR3 DNA follows: TGCGCCAGCAGTGACCTGGACCGGGAGGCAGATACGCAGTATTTT.

This clone was seen more than once but under ten times. The V call is TRBV9, the J call TRBJ2-2, with 13 bases aligning to TRBD2. Trimming at V came to 4 bases and at J to 8 bases, leaving 8 bases not matched to a gene. Germline CDR1 reads SGDLS; CDR2 reads YYNGEE. The CDR3 is 16 residues long. In DNA, the CDR3 is TGTGCCAGCAGCCCCCAGGGACTAGCGGGGAGGGGGGAGCTGTTTTTT. Its translation: CASSPQGLAGRGELFF.

The genes are TRBV27 and TRBJ2-7; 11 bases match TRBD2. The V gene's germline CDR1 is MNHEY and CDR2 SMNVEV (reference sequence). The CDR3 covers 16 residues. The trim removed 7 bases at V and 2 bases at J, leaving 10 bases unmatched. In DNA form, the CDR3 reads TGTGCCAGCACCGCGCCGGGACTAGCGGAACCCTACGAGCAGTACTTC. It encodes CASTAPGLAEPYEQYF.

The CDR3 spells CASRTGGSSYNEQFF. Written as DNA, the CDR3 is TGTGCCAGCAGAACAGGGGGGTCATCCTACAATGAGCAGTTCTTC. The chain couples TRBV27 to TRBJ2-1; 8 bases fit TRBD1. This CDR3 spans 15 amino acids. Germline CDR1 reads MNHEY; CDR2 reads SMNVEV (reference sequence). The V gene end was trimmed by 6 bases and the J gene end by 1 base; junction bases not matched to a gene: 5.

The chain joins TRBV11-2 to TRBJ2-1; no definite D call. Trimming took off 0 bases at V and 11 bases at J, with 11 bases between the two ends. The CDR3 is made up of 13 amino acids. Germline-derived CDR1 and CDR2 are SGHAT and FQNNGV. CDR3 sequence (DNA): TGTGCCAGCAGCTTAGATGTAACAGCTAAGCAGTTCTTC. This encodes CASSLDVTAKQFF.

The chain has TRBV5-6 and TRBJ1-6; TRBD1 might be the D (6 bases). Looked up from germline, CDR1 is SGHDT and CDR2 is YYEEEE. Between the trimmed V and J ends, which lost 4 bases and 9 bases, there was a span of 11 bases. The CDR3 has 13 residues. The CDR3 DNA reads as TGTGCCAGCAGCAAAGGGGGTGGTTCACCCCTCCACTTT. It specifies CASSKGGGSPLHF. Using reference TRBV5-6 and TRBJ1-6 for the parts outside the CDR3, the full variable domain is DAGVTQSPTHLIKTRGQQVTLRCSPKSGHDTVSWYQQALGQGPQFIFQYYEEEERQRGNFPDRFSGHQFPNYSSELNVNALLLGDSALYLCASSKGGGSPLHFGNGTRLTVT.

This chain uses TRBV5-8 with TRBJ1-4, with 7 bases that match TRBD1. Germline V lookup: CDR1 SGHTS, CDR2 YDEGEE. V shed 0 bases, J shed 7 bases, and the junction held 6 bases outside the gene matches. The CDR3 consists of 15 residues. CDR3 residues: CASSLDGQEGEKLFF. DNA for the CDR3: TGTGCCAGCAGCTTGGACGGACAGGAGGGTGAAAAACTGTTTTTT. Supplemented by reference TRBV5-8 and TRBJ1-4, the full variable domain reads EAGVTQSPTHLIKTRGQQATLRCSPISGHTSVYWYQQALGLGLQFLLWYDEGEERNRGNFPPRFSGRQFPNYSSELNVNALELEDSALYLCASSLDGQEGEKLFFGSGTQLSVL.

This sequence joins TRBV7-9 and TRBJ2-1; 9 bases are a match to TRBD2. CDR3 length: 15 amino acids. The V segment lost 2 bases and the J segment 2 bases; nucleotides outside the gene matches: 1. Germline values: CDR1 SEHNR, CDR2 FQNEAQ (reference sequence). The CDR3 region has the DNA TGTGCCAGCAGCTTACAGCGGGGGGCCTACAATGAGCAGTTCTTC. This encodes CASSLQRGAYNEQFF.

CDR3 sequence reads: CASSISWGGDGYTF. Written as DNA, the CDR3 is TGTGCCAGTAGTATATCTTGGGGGGGCGATGGCTACACCTTC. The chain recombines TRBV19 with TRBJ1-2, with D possibly TRBD1 on 6 matching bases. V was clipped by 2 bases and J by 6 bases, with 13 bases between them. In germline, CDR1 is LNHDA, CDR2 SQIVND (reference sequence). There are 14 residues in the CDR3.

The chain combines TRBV27 with TRBJ2-7; TRBD1 might be the D (6 bases). The CDR3 contains 16 residues. Trimming pared 2 bases from V and 2 bases from J, leaving 16 bases between. Germline V gene lookup returns CDR1 MNHEY and CDR2 SMNVEV (reference sequence). This CDR3 reads CASSLAGTGLAYEQYF. The DNA for the CDR3 is TGTGCCAGCAGTTTAGCGGGCACAGGGCTGGCCTACGAGCAGTACTTC.